This T cell receptor (beta chain) was captured in a study of blood T cell repertoires in COVID-19. Study-level background: In each case, the material was cDNA or gDNA derived from T cells, B-cell-depleted T cells, or PBMCs.

Participant reports of clinical history set cohort assignment. The data were produced by immunoSEQ multiplex PCR, yet TCRdb's version contains in-frame clones alone and is incomplete. The top ten clones hold 5.2% of a sample with 250,000 to 400,000 clones, 89% of them seen once. The V gene end was trimmed by 7 bases and the J gene end by 8 bases; junction bases not matched to a gene: 10. There are 14 residues in the CDR3. Looked up from germline, CDR1 is MDHEN and CDR2 is SYDVKM. Sequenced sample: PBMCs or T cells enriched from blood (not recorded which). The rearrangement joins TRBV28 to TRBJ2-1; TRBD2 aligns across 8 bases. The clonotype comes from a man aged 55 to 69 who had recovered from COVID-19. DNA for the CDR3: TGTGCCAGCATGAGCGGGGGACCCCGCTATGAGCAGTTCTTC. It yields the protein CASMSGGPRYEQFF.